This T cell receptor (beta chain) was observed in a study of memory CD4+ T cells and cytomegalovirus serostatus. Regarding this clone: The antigen is undetermined.

Whole-study results and caveats: CMV serostatus prediction reached median AUC approximately 0.95, or 0.91 with US-trained model. The CMV-associated TCR signature appears largely within the CD4+ memory repertoire.

Single viable CD3+CD4+CD8-CD45RO+ cells were sorted as the memory CD4+ T cells. Total CD4+ T cells were enriched by CD4 positive selection. In the original analysis: After removing out-of-frame reads, 2 million to 2.5 million distinct TCRbeta sequences remained. Data came from immunoSEQ multiplex PCR; TCRdb stores just in-frame clones and leaves some out. The DNA was the basis for D and trimming; V, J and clone size are from that table. The top ten clones hold around 0.6% of a sample with roughly 42,000 clones, 65% to 80% of them seen once. The sequenced sample was memory CD4+ T cells from blood. This TCR was recovered from an adult in good health and CMV-seronegative.

This CDR3 is CASTSSPLKNIQYF. The CDR3 DNA sequence: TGTGCCAGCACGTCTTCCCCCCTCAAAAACATTCAGTACTTC. J is TRBJ2-4 and V is TRBV27; D unresolved. The CDR3 has 14 residues. V was trimmed by 7 bases and J by 3 bases, leaving 13 bases between them. Germline V gives CDR1 MNHEY, CDR2 SMNVEV (reference sequence).